This T cell receptor (beta chain) was sequenced during a study of blood T cells in healthy people across ages. V lost 2 bases, J lost 2 bases, and 10 bases lay in between. CDR1 and CDR2 from the germline V gene are MDHEN and SYDVKM. The CDR3 loop spans 15 amino acids. General study findings and limits: While age rose, TCR beta diversity per million T cells dropped in a roughly linear way.

As concerns this clonotype: Its antigen remains unidentified.

Using a J-beta primer mix together with a sample-barcoded 5' primer, a second PCR was run for roughly 6 to 12 cycles. In TCRdb, the 5' RACE reads were re-called with MiXCR into one record per CDR3 protein. The sample includes some 940,000 distinct CDR3 sequences, under 35% of them seen just once. These data were likewise used in another study, on T cells of mothers and their children. That source reports: Nobody spotted any persistent microchimeric T cell clones.

Sample: blood. The sequence derives from a woman in her 40s in good health. The chain is built from TRBV28 and TRBJ2-1; the D is unclear. The CDR3 DNA reads TGTGCCAGCAGTTTAGCTGTAGTGCCCTACAATGAGCAGTTCTTC. This translates into CASSLAVVPYNEQFF.